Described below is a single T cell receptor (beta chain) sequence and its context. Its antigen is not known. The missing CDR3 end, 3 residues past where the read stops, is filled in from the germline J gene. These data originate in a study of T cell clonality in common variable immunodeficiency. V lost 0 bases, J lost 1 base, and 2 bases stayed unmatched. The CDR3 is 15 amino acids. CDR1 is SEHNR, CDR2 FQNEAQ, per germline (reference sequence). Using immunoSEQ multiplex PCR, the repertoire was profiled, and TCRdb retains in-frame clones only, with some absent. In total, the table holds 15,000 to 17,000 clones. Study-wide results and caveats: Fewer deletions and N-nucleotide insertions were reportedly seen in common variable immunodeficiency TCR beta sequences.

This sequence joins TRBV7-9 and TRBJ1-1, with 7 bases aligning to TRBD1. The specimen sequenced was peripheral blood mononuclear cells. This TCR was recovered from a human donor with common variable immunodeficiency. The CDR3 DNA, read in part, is TGTGCCAGCAGCTTAGCAAACAGGGGGAACACTGAA. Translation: CASSLANRGNTE. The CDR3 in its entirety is CASSLANRGNTEAFF.